This T cell receptor beta chain was sequenced for a study of T-cell reconstitution after alpha-beta-depleted transplantation in children. Germline CDR1 SGHRS, CDR2 YFSETQ. The CDR3 has 14 amino acids. The V gene end was trimmed by 2 bases and the J gene end by 4 bases; junction bases not matched to a gene: 3. Construction of the TCRbeta library involved unique molecular identifiers. TCRdb re-called the PCR reads with MiXCR, one entry per CDR3 protein. There are hundreds of thousands of distinct CDR3 sequences in the sample; under 30% occur only once, and around an eighth lies in the top ten. As regards this clonotype: What it recognizes is unknown.

Study-level results: From newly produced T cells came most of the T-cell counts and diversity one year after transplant. Several hundred expanded graft clones reportedly gave rise to the alpha-beta T cells present about two months after transplant. Surviving recipient T cells and intrathymic progenitors accounted for some patients' high TCRbeta diversity at day 60.

The rearrangement joins TRBV5-1 to TRBJ2-3; 8 positions match TRBD2. The sample consisted of PBMCs, mostly from graft donor cells, taken 360 days after TCRalphabeta/CD19-depleted stem cell transplant. The sequence was obtained from a boy under three years old who had a stem cell transplant for acute myeloid leukemia, so the T cells may come from the graft donor. The CDR3 loop reads CASSFSGAADTQYF. CDR3 DNA: TGCGCCAGCAGCTTTAGCGGGGCCGCAGATACGCAGTATTTT.